This TCR beta chain was identified during a study of blood T cell repertoires in COVID-19. This CDR3 has 18 amino acids. Germline values: CDR1 LGHNA, CDR2 YNFKEQ. V gave up 0 bases and J gave up 1 base; unmatched junction bases: 4. Per the study methods: For nucleated cells, counts were estimated from reference gene primer amplification. Profiling relied on immunoSEQ multiplex PCR, and the TCRdb table lists in-frame clones only, not all of them. V and J calls and clone size are as listed in that table; D and trimming were resolved from the DNA. The data contain about half a million clones, 80% to 90% of them seen just once; the ten biggest clones take up under 9.5%. This clone has a single count.

The V call is TRBV4-2, the J call TRBJ2-6, with 9 bases that match TRBD2. This receptor was taken from a woman aged 60 to 75 who had recovered from COVID-19. Sequenced input: PBMCs or T cells enriched from blood (not recorded which). The CDR3 sequence: CASSQETSGGSGANVLTF. The CDR3 region has the DNA TGTGCCAGCAGCCAAGAAACGAGCGGGGGGTCTGGGGCCAACGTCCTGACTTTC.